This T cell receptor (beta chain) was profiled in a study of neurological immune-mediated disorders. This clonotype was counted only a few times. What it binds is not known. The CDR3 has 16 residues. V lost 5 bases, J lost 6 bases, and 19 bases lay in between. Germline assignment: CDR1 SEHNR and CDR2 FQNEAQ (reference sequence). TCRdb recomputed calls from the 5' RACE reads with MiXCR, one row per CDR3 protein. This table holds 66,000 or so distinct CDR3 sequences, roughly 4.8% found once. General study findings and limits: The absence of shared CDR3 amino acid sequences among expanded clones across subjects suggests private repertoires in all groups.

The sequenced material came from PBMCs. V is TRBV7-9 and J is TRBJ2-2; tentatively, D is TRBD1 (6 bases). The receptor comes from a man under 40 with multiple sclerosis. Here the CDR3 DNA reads TGTGCCAGCAGCAGAAAAACAACAGGGTTCTCCGGGGAGCTGTTTTTT. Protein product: CASSRKTTGFSGELFF. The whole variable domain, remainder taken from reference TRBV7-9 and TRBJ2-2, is DTGVSQNPRHKITKRGQNVTFRCDPISEHNRLYWYRQTLGQGPEFLTYFQNEAQLEKSRLLSDRFSAERPKGSFSTLEIQRTEQGDSAMYLCASSRKTTGFSGELFFGEGSRLTVL.